The present T cell receptor beta chain was sequenced within a study of blood T cell repertoires in COVID-19. Germline CDR1 and CDR2: MNHNS and SASEGT. V lost 2 bases to trimming and J lost 0 bases, with 14 bases between them. CDR3 length equals 17 residues. Participants reported their clinical history, and cohort assignment relied on those reports. Donors in Cohort 3 who had recovered were those with two negative PCRs, healthcare professional clearance, or resolution of their symptoms. Produced via immunoSEQ multiplex PCR; TCRdb's table is partial and in-frame only. The data contain about 240,000 clones, roughly 91% of them singletons.

This chain links TRBV6-1 with TRBJ2-1; the D gene is possibly TRBD1 (5 bases). This receptor was obtained from a man aged 35-49 years who had recovered from COVID-19. Sequenced: PBMCs or T cells enriched from blood (not recorded which). CDR3 protein: CASSELRGAVSYNEQFF. Here the CDR3 DNA reads TGTGCCAGCAGTGAATTAAGGGGCGCGGTCTCCTACAATGAGCAGTTCTTC.